This T cell receptor beta chain was recorded in a study of shared clonotypes between healthy human individuals. On the study more broadly: The composition of the donors was two women and a few men aged 18 to 49. Per donor, CD8 memory used one plate, CD8 naive used two, CD4 memory used three and CD4 naive used three.

The germline V and J ends were trimmed by 2 bases and 11 bases, with 7 bases remaining between them. There are 11 residues in the CDR3. The germline V gene encodes CDR1 MNHEY and CDR2 SVGAGI. Donors, without exception, were Caucasian adults residing in Nashville, Tennessee. Study-wide results and caveats: Clonotypes shared by all four sorted-subset donors had higher generation probabilities than non-shared clonotypes.

This clone was counted a single time. No antigen is known for it. TCRdb's table, derived via immunoSEQ multiplex PCR, lists solely in-frame clones and lacks some. The sample lists approximately 2,300,000 clones, under 95% seen once, with 0.37% in the top ten. The chain recombines TRBV6-5 with TRBJ2-1; the D gene is possibly TRBD2 (6 bases). The source material was naive CD4+ T cells from PBMCs. As for subset: CD45RA+ positively selected. This TCR derives from a man aged 18 to 29 in good health. Some clones in this sample may be carry-over from other donors' samples. CDR3: CASSYGGKQFF. The CDR3 DNA is TGTGCCAGCAGTTACGGGGGGAAGCAGTTCTTC.